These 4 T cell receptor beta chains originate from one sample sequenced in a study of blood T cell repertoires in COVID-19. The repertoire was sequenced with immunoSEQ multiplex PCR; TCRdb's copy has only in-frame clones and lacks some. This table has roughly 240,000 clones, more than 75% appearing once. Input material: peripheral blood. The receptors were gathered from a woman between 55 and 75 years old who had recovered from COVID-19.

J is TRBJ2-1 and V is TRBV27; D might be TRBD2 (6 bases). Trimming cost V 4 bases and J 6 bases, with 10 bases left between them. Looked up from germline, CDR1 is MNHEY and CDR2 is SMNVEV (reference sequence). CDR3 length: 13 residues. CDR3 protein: CASSWREVNEQFF. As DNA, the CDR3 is TGTGCCAGCAGTTGGAGGGAGGTCAATGAGCAGTTCTTC.

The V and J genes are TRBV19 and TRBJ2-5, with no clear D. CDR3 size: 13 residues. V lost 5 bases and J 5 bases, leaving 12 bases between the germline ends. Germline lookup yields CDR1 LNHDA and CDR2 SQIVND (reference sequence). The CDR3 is CASSYETEETQYF. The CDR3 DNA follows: TGTGCCAGTAGTTACGAGACGGAGGAGACCCAGTACTTC.

The CDR3 sequence: CASSESPLVGKLFF. In nucleotides, the CDR3 is TGTGCCAGCAGTGAATCCCCCCTAGTTGGGAAACTGTTTTTT. V gene TRBV2 combines with J gene TRBJ1-4; no clear D. The germline V gene has CDR1 SNHLY and CDR2 FYNNEI. The CDR3 covers 14 residues. Trimming pared 2 bases from V and 11 bases from J, leaving 15 bases between.

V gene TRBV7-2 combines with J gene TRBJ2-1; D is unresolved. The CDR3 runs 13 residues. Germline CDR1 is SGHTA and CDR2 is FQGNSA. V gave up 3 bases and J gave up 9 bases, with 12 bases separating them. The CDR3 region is CASSFPGSGEQFF. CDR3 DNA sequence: TGTGCCAGCAGCTTCCCCGGATCGGGTGAGCAGTTCTTC.